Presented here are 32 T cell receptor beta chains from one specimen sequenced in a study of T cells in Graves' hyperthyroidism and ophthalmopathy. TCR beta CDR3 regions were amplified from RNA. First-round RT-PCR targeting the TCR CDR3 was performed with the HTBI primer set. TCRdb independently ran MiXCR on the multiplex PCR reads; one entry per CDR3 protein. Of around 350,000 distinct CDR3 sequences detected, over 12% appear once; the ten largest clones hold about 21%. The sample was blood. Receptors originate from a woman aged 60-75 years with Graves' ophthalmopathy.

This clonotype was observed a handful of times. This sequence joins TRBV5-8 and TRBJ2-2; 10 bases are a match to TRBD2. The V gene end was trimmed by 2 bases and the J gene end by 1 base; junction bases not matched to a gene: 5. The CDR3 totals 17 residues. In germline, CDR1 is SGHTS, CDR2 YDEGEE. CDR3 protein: CASSFPGTSVNTGELFF. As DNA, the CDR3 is TGTGCCAGCAGCTTCCCCGGGACTAGCGTGAACACCGGGGAGCTGTTTTTT.

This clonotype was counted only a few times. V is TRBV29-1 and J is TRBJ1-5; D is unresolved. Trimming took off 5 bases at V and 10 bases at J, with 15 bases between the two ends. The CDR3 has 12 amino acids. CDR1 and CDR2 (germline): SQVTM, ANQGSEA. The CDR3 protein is CSVKLAEGPQHF. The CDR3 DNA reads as TGCAGCGTTAAACTAGCCGAAGGACCCCAGCATTTT.

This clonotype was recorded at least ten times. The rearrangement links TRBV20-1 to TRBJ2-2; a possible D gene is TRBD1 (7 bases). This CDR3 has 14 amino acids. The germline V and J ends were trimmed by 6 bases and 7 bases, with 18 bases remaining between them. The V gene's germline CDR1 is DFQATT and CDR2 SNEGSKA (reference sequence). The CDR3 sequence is CSARDSGSGGELFF. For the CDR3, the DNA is TGCAGTGCGCGGGACAGTGGTTCTGGCGGGGAGCTGTTTTTT.

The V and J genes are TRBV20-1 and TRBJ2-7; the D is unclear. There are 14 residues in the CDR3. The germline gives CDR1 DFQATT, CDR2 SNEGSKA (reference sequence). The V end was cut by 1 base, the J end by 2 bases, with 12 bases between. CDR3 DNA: TGCAGTGCTAGAGGTACGGGCGGTGCCTACGAGCAGTACTTC. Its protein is CSARGTGGAYEQYF.

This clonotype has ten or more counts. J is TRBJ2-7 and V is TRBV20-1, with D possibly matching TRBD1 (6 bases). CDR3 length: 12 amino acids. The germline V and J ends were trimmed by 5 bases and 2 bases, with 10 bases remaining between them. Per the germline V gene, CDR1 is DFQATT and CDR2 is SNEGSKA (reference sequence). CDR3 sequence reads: CSAEWDTYEQYF. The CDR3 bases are TGCAGTGCTGAGTGGGACACCTACGAGCAGTACTTC.

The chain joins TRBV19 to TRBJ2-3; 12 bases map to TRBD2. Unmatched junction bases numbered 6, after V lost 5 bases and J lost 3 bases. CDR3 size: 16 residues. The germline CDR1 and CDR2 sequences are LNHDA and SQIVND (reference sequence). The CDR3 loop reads CASSPRLAGATDTQYF. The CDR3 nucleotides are TGTGCCAGTAGTCCACGACTAGCGGGAGCGACAGATACGCAGTATTTT.

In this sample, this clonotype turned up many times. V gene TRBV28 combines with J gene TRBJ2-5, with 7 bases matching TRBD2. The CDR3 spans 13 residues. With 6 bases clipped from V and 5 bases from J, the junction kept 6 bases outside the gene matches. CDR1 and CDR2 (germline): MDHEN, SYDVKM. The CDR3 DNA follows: TGTGCCAGCAGCCCCCCCGGGAGGGAGACCCAGTACTTC. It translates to CASSPPGRETQYF.

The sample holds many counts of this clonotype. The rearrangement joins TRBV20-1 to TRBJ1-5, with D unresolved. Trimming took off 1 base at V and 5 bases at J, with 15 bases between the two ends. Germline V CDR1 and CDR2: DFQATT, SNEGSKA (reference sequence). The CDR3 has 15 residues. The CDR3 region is CSARAGLEAYQPQHF. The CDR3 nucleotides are TGCAGTGCTAGAGCGGGTTTAGAGGCCTATCAGCCCCAGCATTTT.

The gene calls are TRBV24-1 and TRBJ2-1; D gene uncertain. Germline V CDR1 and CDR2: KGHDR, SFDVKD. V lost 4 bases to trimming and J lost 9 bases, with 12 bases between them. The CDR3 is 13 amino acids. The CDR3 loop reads CATSDRTEVEQFF. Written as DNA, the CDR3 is TGTGCCACCAGTGACCGAACCGAGGTTGAGCAGTTCTTC.

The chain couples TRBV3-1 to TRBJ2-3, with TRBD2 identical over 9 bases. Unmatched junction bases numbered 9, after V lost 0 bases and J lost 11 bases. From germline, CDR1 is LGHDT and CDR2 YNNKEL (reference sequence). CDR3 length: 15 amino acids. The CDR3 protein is CASSQDMAGGREQYF. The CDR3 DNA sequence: TGTGCCAGCAGCCAAGATATGGCGGGAGGGAGAGAGCAGTATTTT.

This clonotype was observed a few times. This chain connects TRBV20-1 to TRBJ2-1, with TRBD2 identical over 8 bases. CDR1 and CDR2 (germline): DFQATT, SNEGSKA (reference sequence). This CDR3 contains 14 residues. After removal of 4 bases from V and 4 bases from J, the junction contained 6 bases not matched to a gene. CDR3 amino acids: CSAIPREGYNEQFF. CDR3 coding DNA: TGCAGTGCTATACCCCGGGAGGGGTACAATGAGCAGTTCTTC.

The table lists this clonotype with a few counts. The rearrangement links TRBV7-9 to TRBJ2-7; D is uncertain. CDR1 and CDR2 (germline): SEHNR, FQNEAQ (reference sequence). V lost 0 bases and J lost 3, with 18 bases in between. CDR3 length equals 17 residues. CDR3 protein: CASSLASASLRSYEQYF. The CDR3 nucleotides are TGTGCCAGCAGCTTAGCCAGCGCTAGTTTGAGAAGCTACGAGCAGTACTTC. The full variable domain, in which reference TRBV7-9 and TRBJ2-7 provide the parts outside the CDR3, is DTGVSQNPRHKITKRGQNVTFRCDPISEHNRLYWYRQTLGQGPEFLTYFQNEAQLEKSRLLSDRFSAERPKGSFSTLEIQRTEQGDSAMYLCASSLASASLRSYEQYFGPGTRLTVT.

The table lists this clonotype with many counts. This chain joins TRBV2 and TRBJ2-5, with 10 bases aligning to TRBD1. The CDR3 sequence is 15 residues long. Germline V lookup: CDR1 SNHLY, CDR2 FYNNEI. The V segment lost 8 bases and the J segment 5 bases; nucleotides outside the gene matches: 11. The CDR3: CASCAGQGFGETQYF. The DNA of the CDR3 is TGTGCCAGCTGTGCGGGACAGGGGTTTGGGGAGACCCAGTACTTC.

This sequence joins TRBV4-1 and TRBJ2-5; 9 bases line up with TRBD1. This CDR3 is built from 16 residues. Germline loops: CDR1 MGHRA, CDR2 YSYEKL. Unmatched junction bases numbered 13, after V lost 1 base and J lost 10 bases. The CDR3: CASSQGTGANKGIQYF. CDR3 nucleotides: TGCGCCAGCAGCCAAGGGACAGGGGCCAACAAGGGGATCCAGTACTTC.

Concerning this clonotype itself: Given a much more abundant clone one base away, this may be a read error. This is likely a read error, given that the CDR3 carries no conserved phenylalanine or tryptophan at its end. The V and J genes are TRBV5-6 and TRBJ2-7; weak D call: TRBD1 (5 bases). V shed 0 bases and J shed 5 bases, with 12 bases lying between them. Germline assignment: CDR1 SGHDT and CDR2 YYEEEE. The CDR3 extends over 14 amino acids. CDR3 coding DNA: TGTGCCAGCAGCTTGGAGGGGCGAGGAGACGAGCAGTACCTC. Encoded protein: CASSLEGRGDEQYL.

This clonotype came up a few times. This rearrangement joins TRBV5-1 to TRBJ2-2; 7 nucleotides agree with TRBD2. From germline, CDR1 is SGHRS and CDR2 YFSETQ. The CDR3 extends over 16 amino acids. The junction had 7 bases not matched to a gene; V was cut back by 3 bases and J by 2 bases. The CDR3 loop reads CASSSTSEVNTGELFF. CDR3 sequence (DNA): TGCGCCAGCAGCTCAACTAGCGAAGTAAACACCGGGGAGCTGTTTTTT.

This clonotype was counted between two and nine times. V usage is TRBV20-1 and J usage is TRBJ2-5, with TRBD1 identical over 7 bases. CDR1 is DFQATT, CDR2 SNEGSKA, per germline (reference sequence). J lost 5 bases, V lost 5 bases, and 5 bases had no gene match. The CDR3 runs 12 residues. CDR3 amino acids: CSAPDREETQYF. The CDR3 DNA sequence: TGCAGTGCTCCAGACAGGGAGGAGACCCAGTACTTC.

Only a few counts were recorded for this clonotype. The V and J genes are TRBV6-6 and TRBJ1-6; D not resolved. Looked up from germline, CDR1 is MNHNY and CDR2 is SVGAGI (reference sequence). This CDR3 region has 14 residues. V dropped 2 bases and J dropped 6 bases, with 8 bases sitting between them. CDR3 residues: CASSYGGGNSPLHF. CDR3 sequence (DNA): TGTGCCAGCAGTTACGGAGGAGGTAATTCACCCCTCCACTTT.

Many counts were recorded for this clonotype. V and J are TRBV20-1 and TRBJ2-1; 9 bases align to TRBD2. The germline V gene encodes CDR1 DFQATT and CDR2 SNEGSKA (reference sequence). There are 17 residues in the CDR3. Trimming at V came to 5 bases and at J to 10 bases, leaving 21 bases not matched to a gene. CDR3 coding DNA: TGCAGTGCTCAACCTGGGGGACTGACAGCGGGAGGCGCCGAGCAGTTCTTC. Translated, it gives CSAQPGGLTAGGAEQFF.

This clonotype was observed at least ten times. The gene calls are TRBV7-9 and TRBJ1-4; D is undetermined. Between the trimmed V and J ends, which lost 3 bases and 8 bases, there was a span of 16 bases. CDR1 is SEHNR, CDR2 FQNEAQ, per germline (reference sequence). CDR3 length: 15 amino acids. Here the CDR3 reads CASSLQPGEKEKLFF. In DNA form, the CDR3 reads TGTGCCAGCAGCTTGCAACCGGGAGAGAAGGAAAAACTGTTTTTT. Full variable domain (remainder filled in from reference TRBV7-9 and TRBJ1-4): DTGVSQNPRHKITKRGQNVTFRCDPISEHNRLYWYRQTLGQGPEFLTYFQNEAQLEKSRLLSDRFSAERPKGSFSTLEIQRTEQGDSAMYLCASSLQPGEKEKLFFGSGTQLSVL.

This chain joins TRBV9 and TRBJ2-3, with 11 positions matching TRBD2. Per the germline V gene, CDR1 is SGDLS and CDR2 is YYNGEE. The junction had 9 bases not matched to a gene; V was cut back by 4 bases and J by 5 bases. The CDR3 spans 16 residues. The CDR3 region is CASSSRLAGSGDTQYF. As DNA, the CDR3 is TGTGCCAGCAGCTCTCGACTAGCGGGATCAGGAGATACGCAGTATTTT.

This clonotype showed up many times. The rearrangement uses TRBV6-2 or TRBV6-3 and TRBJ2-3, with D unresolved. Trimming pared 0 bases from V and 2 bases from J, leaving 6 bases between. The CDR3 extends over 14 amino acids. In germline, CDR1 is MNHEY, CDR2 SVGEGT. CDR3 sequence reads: CASSYSSPTDTQYF. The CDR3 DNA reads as TGTGCCAGCAGTTACTCGAGCCCCACAGATACGCAGTATTTT.

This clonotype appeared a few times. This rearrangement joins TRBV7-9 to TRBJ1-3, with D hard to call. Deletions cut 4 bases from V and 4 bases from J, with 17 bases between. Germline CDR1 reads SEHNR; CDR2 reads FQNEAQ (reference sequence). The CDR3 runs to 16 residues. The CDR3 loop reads CASSSKLHFRGNTIYF. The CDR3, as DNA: TGTGCCAGCAGCTCTAAACTACATTTCCGAGGAAACACCATATATTTT.

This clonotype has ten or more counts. CDR3 DNA: TGTGCCAGCAGAACTAGCGGATCCTACAATGAGCAGTTCTTC. This codes for CASRTSGSYNEQFF. The chain combines TRBV11-2 with TRBJ2-1, with 8 bases fitting TRBD2. This CDR3 is 14 amino acids long. Germline assignment: CDR1 SGHAT and CDR2 FQNNGV. Losses at the gene ends were 6 bases for V and 1 base for J; bases not matched to a gene: 2.

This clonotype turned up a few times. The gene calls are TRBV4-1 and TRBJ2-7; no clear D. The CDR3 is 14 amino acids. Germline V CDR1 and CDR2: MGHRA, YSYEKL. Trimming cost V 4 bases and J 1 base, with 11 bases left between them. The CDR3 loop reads CASSPLGRSYEQYF. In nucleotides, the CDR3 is TGCGCCAGCAGCCCCCTCGGACGGTCCTACGAGCAGTACTTC.

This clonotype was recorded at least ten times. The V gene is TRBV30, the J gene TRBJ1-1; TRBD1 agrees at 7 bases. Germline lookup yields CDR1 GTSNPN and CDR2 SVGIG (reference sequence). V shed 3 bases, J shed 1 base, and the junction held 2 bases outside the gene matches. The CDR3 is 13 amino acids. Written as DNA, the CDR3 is TGTGCCTGGAGGGGACAGACGAACACTGAAGCTTTCTTT. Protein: CAWRGQTNTEAFF.

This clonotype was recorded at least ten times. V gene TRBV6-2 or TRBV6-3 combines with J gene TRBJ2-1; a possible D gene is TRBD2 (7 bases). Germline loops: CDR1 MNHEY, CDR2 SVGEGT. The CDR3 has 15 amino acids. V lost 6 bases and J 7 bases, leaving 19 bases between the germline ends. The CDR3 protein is CASRPGGSGWNEQFF. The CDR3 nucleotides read TGTGCCAGCAGGCCGGGGGGCAGCGGGTGGAATGAGCAGTTCTTC.

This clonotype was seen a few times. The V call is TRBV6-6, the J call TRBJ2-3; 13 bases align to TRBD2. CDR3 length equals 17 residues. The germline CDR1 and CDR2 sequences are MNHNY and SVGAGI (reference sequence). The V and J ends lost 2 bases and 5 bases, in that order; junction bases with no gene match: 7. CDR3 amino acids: CASSYKTSGRARDTQYF. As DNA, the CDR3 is TGTGCCAGCAGTTACAAAACTAGCGGGAGGGCCAGAGATACGCAGTATTTT.

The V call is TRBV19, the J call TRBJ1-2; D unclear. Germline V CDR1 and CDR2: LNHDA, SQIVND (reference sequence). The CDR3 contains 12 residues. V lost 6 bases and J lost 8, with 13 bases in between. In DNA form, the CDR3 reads TGTGCCAGTAGCGGACCCCATCCCGGCTACACCTTC. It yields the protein CASSGPHPGYTF.

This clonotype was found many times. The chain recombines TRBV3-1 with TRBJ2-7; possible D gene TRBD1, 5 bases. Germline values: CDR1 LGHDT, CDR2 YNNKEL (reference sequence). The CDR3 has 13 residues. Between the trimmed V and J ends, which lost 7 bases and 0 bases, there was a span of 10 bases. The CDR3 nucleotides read TGTGCCAGCACCGCAAGGGGCTCCTACGAGCAGTACTTC. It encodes CASTARGSYEQYF.

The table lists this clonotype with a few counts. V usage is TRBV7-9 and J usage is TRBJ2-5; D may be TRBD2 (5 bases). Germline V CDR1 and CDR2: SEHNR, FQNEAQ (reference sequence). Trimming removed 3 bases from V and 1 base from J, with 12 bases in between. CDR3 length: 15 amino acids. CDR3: CASSFGRGFQETQYF. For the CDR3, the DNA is TGTGCCAGCAGCTTCGGACGGGGATTCCAAGAGACCCAGTACTTC.

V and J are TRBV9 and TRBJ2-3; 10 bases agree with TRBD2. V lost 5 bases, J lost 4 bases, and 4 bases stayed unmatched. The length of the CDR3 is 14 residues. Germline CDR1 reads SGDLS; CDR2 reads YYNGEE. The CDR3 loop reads CASRPGLAADTQYF. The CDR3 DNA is TGTGCCAGCAGACCCGGACTAGCGGCAGATACGCAGTATTTT.